The 11 T cell receptor beta chains reported below all come from one sample, sequenced in a study of blood T cell repertoires in COVID-19. The assay was immunoSEQ multiplex PCR, and TCRdb's table has in-frame clones only and misses some. The table includes fewer than 250,000 clones, 86% detected once. The sequenced material came from PBMCs or T cells enriched from blood (not recorded which). The source of these receptors is a woman aged 40 to 50 with acute COVID-19.

The rearrangement joins TRBV19 to TRBJ2-2; a possible D gene is TRBD2 (7 bases). The CDR3 totals 18 residues. Germline V CDR1 and CDR2: LNHDA, SQIVND (reference sequence). V was clipped by 5 bases and J by 0 bases, with 19 bases between them. CDR3 bases: TGTGCCAGTAGTCGCGGGGGCCGTTCCACCGCGAACACCGGGGAGCTGTTTTTT. The encoded protein is CASSRGGRSTANTGELFF.

The chain joins TRBV5-5 to TRBJ1-5, with 12 bases fitting TRBD1. The V segment lost 4 bases and the J segment 5 bases; nucleotides outside the gene matches: 1. The germline V gene has CDR1 SGHKS and CDR2 YYEKEE (reference sequence). The CDR3 runs to 14 residues. The CDR3 bases are TGTGCCAGCAGCCGGGACAGGGGGCATCAGCCCCAGCATTTT. This encodes CASSRDRGHQPQHF. Full variable domain (missing parts from reference TRBV5-5 and TRBJ1-5): DAGVTQSPTHLIKTRGQQVTLRCSPISGHKSVSWYQQVLGQGPQFIFQYYEKEERGRGNFPDRFSARQFPNYSSELNVNALLLGDSALYLCASSRDRGHQPQHFGDGTRLSIL.

The table lists this clone with a count of one. The rearrangement uses TRBV4-3 and TRBJ2-3, with D perhaps matching TRBD2 (5 bases). CDR1 is LGHNA and CDR2 is YSLEER in the germline V gene. V gave up 0 bases and J gave up 6 bases, with 16 bases separating them. The length of the CDR3 is 16 residues. CDR3 in DNA: TGCGCCAGCAGCCAAGATTTGTCACTAGGCCCGGATACGCAGTATTTT. This translates into CASSQDLSLGPDTQYF.

This chain joins TRBV6-5 and TRBJ2-2, with D possibly matching TRBD2 (7 bases). CDR1 is MNHEY, CDR2 SVGAGI, per germline. CDR3 length: 13 amino acids. With 8 bases removed from V and 5 bases from J, the gap between germline ends came to 12 bases. The CDR3 DNA reads as TGTGCCAGCTCTAGGGGGGGAACCGGGGAGCTGTTTTTT. This codes for CASSRGGTGELFF.

The chain carries TRBV9 and TRBJ2-7, with D possibly matching TRBD1 (5 bases). Germline CDR1 SGDLS, CDR2 YYNGEE. This CDR3 spans 14 amino acids. V lost 4 bases to trimming and J lost 1 base, with 12 bases between them. The CDR3 bases are TGTGCCAGCAGCCCCAGGGTAGGGTCCTACGAGCAGTACTTC. This gives the protein CASSPRVGSYEQYF.

This chain connects TRBV28 to TRBJ2-5, with D tentatively TRBD2 (7 bases). The germline V gene encodes CDR1 MDHEN and CDR2 SYDVKM. The CDR3 runs to 15 residues. Trimming left V 4 bases short and J 2 bases short, with 14 bases between. The CDR3 sequence: CASSSRGGPQETQYF. The CDR3 DNA reads TGTGCCAGCAGTTCTCGCGGGGGCCCACAAGAGACCCAGTACTTC.

This chain links TRBV6-5 with TRBJ1-6; possible D gene TRBD1, 6 bases. The V gene's germline CDR1 is MNHEY and CDR2 SVGAGI. CDR3 size: 14 residues. The germline V and J ends were trimmed by 3 bases and 12 bases, with 15 bases remaining between them. CDR3 amino acids: CASSYRDNVGPLHF. The DNA for the CDR3 is TGTGCCAGCAGTTATCGGGACAACGTCGGACCCCTCCACTTT.

The rearrangement joins TRBV30 to TRBJ2-7; 7 nucleotides line up with TRBD2. The CDR3 loop spans 13 amino acids. The V segment lost 2 bases and the J segment 3 bases; nucleotides outside the gene matches: 4. The germline gives CDR1 GTSNPN, CDR2 SVGIG (reference sequence). The CDR3 region is CAWSSSGNYEQYF. The CDR3 DNA reads as TGTGCCTGGAGTTCGAGCGGGAACTACGAGCAGTACTTC.

A few counts support this clone. Sequence at one end of the junction differs from germline and may be a read error. This chain uses TRBV6-1 with TRBJ2-1; tentatively, D is TRBD2 (5 bases). The CDR3 runs to 11 residues. CDR1 and CDR2 (germline): MNHNS, SASEGT. CDR3 loop: CASSDYASWLF. The CDR3, as DNA: TGTGCCAGCAGTGATTACGCTAGCTGGCTCTTC.

This clone was recorded only once. V gene TRBV7-6 combines with J gene TRBJ2-3; no firm D call. Trimming removed 5 bases from V and 2 bases from J, with 11 bases in between. This CDR3 is built from 14 residues. Germline CDR1 SGHVS, CDR2 FNYEAQ. This CDR3 reads CASSPLGDTDTQYF. The CDR3 region has the DNA TGTGCCAGCAGCCCCCTAGGAGACACAGATACGCAGTATTTT.

The rearrangement joins TRBV10-3 to TRBJ1-5, with D unclear. This CDR3 has 14 residues. The ends were cut back, 3 bases at V and 1 base at J, with 7 bases in the middle. Germline V gene sequence: CDR1 ENHRY, CDR2 SYGVKD. The CDR3 loop reads CAISDFASNQPQHF. In nucleotides, the CDR3 is TGTGCCATCAGTGATTTCGCGAGCAATCAGCCCCAGCATTTT.